These T cell receptor beta chains were read from a single sample in a study of cytomegalovirus exposure and HLA in healthy donors. TCRdb's copy holds only in-frame clones and misses some; the assay was immunoSEQ multiplex PCR. The sample has 100,000 or so clones; about 70% are singletons. Sequencing was done on a sample of PBMCs. The receptors here all came from a man younger than 45 in good health and CMV-seronegative. Each CDR3 is given with its conserved first and last residue. A D gene is named only where the DNA matches it firmly. The size entry is marked missing in some rows and otherwise reads once, few, many or a size class.

V	size	D	J	CDR3	DNA
TRBV15	NA	NA	TRBJ2-5	CATSSPDAREQETQYF	TGTGCCACCAGCTCCCCCGACGCGAGGGAACAAGAGACCCAGTACTTC
TRBV25-1	NA	TRBD1	TRBJ1-1	CASSSLGQANTEAFF	TGTGCCAGCAGCTCCCTCGGACAGGCGAACACTGAAGCTTTCTTT
TRBV5-1	NA	TRBD2	TRBJ2-1	CASSLGTSGYNEQFF	TGCGCCAGCAGCTTGGGGACTAGCGGTTACAATGAGCAGTTCTTC
TRBV7-9	NA	NA	TRBJ2-7	CASSLLQGYDEQYF	TGTGCCAGCAGCTTACTGCAGGGCTACGACGAGCAGTACTTC
TRBV27	NA	NA	TRBJ1-1	CASSSFGGAEAFF	TGTGCCAGCAGTTCCTTCGGGGGAGCTGAAGCTTTCTTT
TRBV5-6	NA	TRBD2	TRBJ2-1	CASSSRLAGGGNEQFF	TGTGCCAGCAGCTCCCGACTAGCGGGAGGAGGGAATGAGCAGTTCTTC
TRBV5-1	NA	NA	TRBJ1-1	CASSLAEPKNTEAFF	TGCGCCAGCAGCTTGGCCGAGCCCAAGAACACTGAAGCTTTCTTT
TRBV27	NA	TRBD1	TRBJ2-5	CASSRGQGATSWEQYF	TGTGCCAGCAGTCGCGGACAGGGGGCCACCTCCTGGGAGCAGTACTTC
TRBV4-1	once	NA	TRBJ2-6	CASSPDGGGGSGANVLTF	TGCGCCAGCAGCCCCGACGGGGGCGGGGGCTCTGGGGCCAACGTCCTGACTTTC
TRBV25-1	NA	TRBD2	TRBJ2-7	CASSDSTSGSYEQYF	TGTGCCAGCAGTGATTCGACTAGCGGGAGCTACGAGCAGTACTTC
TRBV9	once	NA	TRBJ1-1	CASSPGTADTEAFF	TGTGCCAGCAGCCCAGGGACTGCGGACACTGAAGCTTTCTTT
TRBV6-6	once	TRBD2	TRBJ2-5	CASTAGWTSGRGEQYF	TGTGCCAGCACCGCCGGATGGACTAGCGGGAGGGGTGAGCAGTACTTC
TRBV7-9	few	NA	TRBJ1-2	CASSLGGVSGYTF	TGTGCCAGCAGCTTAGGGGGCGTGAGTGGCTACACCTTC
TRBV5-4	NA	TRBD1	TRBJ2-5	CASSRGGQGAGGETQYF	TGTGCCAGCAGCCGAGGGGGACAGGGGGCAGGTGGAGAGACCCAGTACTTC
TRBV6-4	NA	NA	TRBJ2-1	CASSELPGFNEQFF	TGTGCCAGCAGTGAATTGCCAGGCTTCAATGAGCAGTTCTTC
TRBV7-2	NA	TRBD2	TRBJ2-1	CASSLVAGGANEQFF	TGTGCCAGCAGCTTAGTAGCGGGAGGGGCCAATGAGCAGTTCTTC
TRBV29-1	NA	NA	TRBJ1-1	CSVRGGGGNTEAFF	TGCAGCGTTAGGGGAGGGGGGGGGAACACTGAAGCTTTCTTT
TRBV6-5	NA	TRBD1	TRBJ1-2	CASKQGETRNYGYTF	TGTGCCAGCAAACAGGGGGAAACTAGAAACTATGGCTACACCTTC
TRBV7-8	NA	TRBD1	TRBJ1-1	CASSFGTGETEAFF	TGTGCCAGCAGCTTCGGGACAGGGGAAACTGAAGCTTTCTTT
TRBV7-9	NA	NA	TRBJ1-1	CASSFGGFDSWWNTEAFF	TGTGCCAGCAGCTTCGGAGGGTTCGACAGCTGGTGGAACACTGAAGCTTTCTTT
TRBV5-6	once	NA	TRBJ2-5	CASSLSSAETQYF	TGTGCCAGCAGCTTGAGTTCCGCGGAGACCCAGTACTTC
TRBV15	NA	NA	TRBJ2-1	CATGSSYNEQFF	TGTGCCACCGGCTCAAGTTACAATGAGCAGTTCTTC
TRBV4-1	NA	NA	TRBJ1-2	CASSQVGEYGYTF	TGCGCCAGCAGCCAAGTTGGGGAGTATGGCTACACCTTC
TRBV5-6	NA	NA	TRBJ2-5	CASSLPPETQYF	TGTGCCAGCAGTTTGCCCCCGGAGACCCAGTACTTC
TRBV29-1	once	TRBD1	TRBJ1-2	CSVPGDRGVSYGYTF	TGCAGCGTCCCCGGAGACAGGGGGGTTAGCTATGGCTACACCTTC
TRBV10-3	NA	TRBD2	TRBJ2-3	CAITRSGSGTDTQYF	TGTGCCATCACCCGCAGCGGGAGTGGAACAGATACGCAGTATTTT
TRBV30	NA	NA	TRBJ2-7	CAWSVIGAYEQYF	TGTGCCTGGAGTGTAATAGGGGCCTACGAGCAGTACTTC
TRBV30	NA	NA	TRBJ1-1	CAWGGAGGRTEAFF	TGTGCCTGGGGAGGGGCAGGAGGGAGGACTGAAGCTTTCTTT
TRBV7-3	NA	NA	TRBJ2-6	CASSLRGLSGANVLTF	TGTGCCAGCAGCTTAAGGGGGCTTTCTGGGGCCAACGTCCTGACTTTC
TRBV2	NA	NA	TRBJ2-2	CASRSPIGQTTGELFF	TGTGCCAGCAGATCCCCGATCGGACAGACGACCGGGGAGCTGTTTTTT
TRBV15	NA	TRBD2	TRBJ2-2	CATSSGKNTGELFF	TGTGCCACCAGTAGCGGGAAGAACACCGGGGAGCTGTTTTTT
TRBV6-5	NA	NA	TRBJ1-4	CASSWGVREKLFF	TGTGCCAGCAGTTGGGGGGTACGAGAAAAACTGTTTTTT
TRBV28	NA	NA	TRBJ2-7	CASGRAGREQYF	TGTGCCAGCGGCCGGGCAGGGCGCGAGCAGTACTTC
TRBV15	NA	TRBD1	TRBJ1-2	CATSRGDRGQSGYTF	TGTGCCACCAGCAGGGGGGACAGGGGGCAGTCTGGCTACACCTTC
TRBV7-6	NA	TRBD2	TRBJ2-7	CASSPPAGGSSYEQYF	TGTGCCAGCAGCCCTCCTGCGGGGGGCAGCTCCTACGAGCAGTACTTC
TRBV5-4	NA	NA	TRBJ1-1	CARSPGGRGTNTEAFF	TGTGCCCGCAGCCCTGGGGGCAGGGGAACTAACACTGAAGCTTTCTTT
TRBV12-2	NA	NA	TRBJ2-5	CASRLETIGQLQETQYF	TGTGCAAGTCGCTTAGAAACCATTGGACAACTCCAAGAGACCCAGTACTTC